This T cell receptor beta chain stems from a study of early T cells in non-severe SARS-CoV-2 infection. TCRdb processed the 5' RACE reads anew with MiXCR; each CDR3 protein has one entry. The table includes 85,000 to 120,000 distinct CDR3 sequences, about 12% detected once. This CDR3 contains 15 residues. Germline CDR1 and CDR2: DFQATT and SNEGSKA (reference sequence). V gave up 0 bases and J gave up 7 bases; unmatched junction bases: 12. Ten or more counts support this clonotype. This TCR came from an adult who was a healthcare worker with PCR-confirmed SARS-CoV-2 infection or an uninfected control (not recorded which). Sequencing was carried out using whole blood. The J gene is TRBJ2-7, the V gene TRBV20-1; TRBD2 matches 7 bases. This CDR3 is CSARDLGLEPREQYF. The CDR3 coding sequence is TGCAGTGCTAGAGATTTAGGACTAGAGCCGAGGGAGCAGTACTTC.